A selection of T cell receptor beta chains follows, all from one sample in a study of PD-1 blockade in classical Hodgkin lymphoma. Produced via immunoSEQ multiplex PCR; TCRdb's table is partial and in-frame only. The sample holds around 25,000 clones, about four fifths seen once. The source was peripheral blood mononuclear cells (PBMCs), collected before the second cycle of nivolumab. These receptors were taken from a human donor with classical Hodgkin lymphoma. Each CDR3 is given without its conserved first and last residue. Size tells how often a clone was seen (once, few, many) or the class of an expanded clone, and some rows leave it out.

size	J	V	length	CDR3
.	TRBJ2-7	TRBV11-2	12	ASSHPDSTYEQY
.	TRBJ2-3	TRBV25-1	14	ASSEGYRGPVDTQY
.	TRBJ2-3	TRBV11-2	14	ASSLAGTRLTDTQY
.	TRBJ1-1	TRBV6-5	11	ASSYGEGTEAF
.	TRBJ1-5	TRBV28	14	ASSSRTGYANQPQH
.	TRBJ1-1	TRBV7-9	13	ASSSGRSGFTEAF
.	TRBJ2-2	TRBV7-9	13	ASSFARTGTGELF
.	TRBJ2-5	TRBV6-1	12	ASSELSGQETQY
.	TRBJ2-7	TRBV7-9	12	ASSHPGQGDEQY
few	TRBJ2-1	TRBV6-5	13	ASSYLSGGNNEQF
.	TRBJ2-6	TRBV7-9	13	ASSFPSSGANVLT
.	TRBJ2-1	TRBV6-6	13	ASSQGGLRLMEQF
.	TRBJ1-1	TRBV19	12	ASKGDTLNTEAF
.	TRBJ2-3	TRBV9	13	ASSVWGRGADTQY
.	TRBJ1-2	TRBV7-2	17	ASSLGVRFRTGPYYGYT
.	TRBJ2-7	TRBV10-2	15	ASTTAARQRSSYEQY
.	TRBJ2-3	TRBV6-4	12	ASSLQGLTDTQY
.	TRBJ1-2	TRBV11-2	12	ASRSPRDNAGYT
.	TRBJ2-7	TRBV19	12	ASSIASLTYEQY
once	TRBJ2-3	TRBV4-1	13	ASSQDPASTDTQY
once	TRBJ1-5	TRBV4-3	16	ASSQEGPGGGRDQPQH
.	TRBJ1-4	TRBV28	11	ATLGGVIEKLF
.	TRBJ1-6	TRBV30	11	AWSVLGNSPLH
.	TRBJ2-5	TRBV7-8	13	ASSLGPGRGETQY
.	TRBJ2-5	TRBV15	16	ATSRDKASGVLKETQY
.	TRBJ2-5	TRBV15	13	ATSREGGPRETQY
.	TRBJ1-3	TRBV7-2	10	ASSPDGNTIY
few	TRBJ2-5	TRBV4-3	17	ASSQDPPPSGGSKGTQY
.	TRBJ2-7	TRBV6-6	11	ASSYSYLYEQY
.	TRBJ2-7	TRBV18	10	ASSPVHYEQY
.	TRBJ1-3	TRBV6-6	9	ASSFRNTIY
.	TRBJ1-1	TRBV19	10	ASTAGNTEAF
.	TRBJ2-4	TRBV7-2	15	ASSLAGAWGLANIQY
few	TRBJ2-7	TRBV6-5	14	ASSSRKGGPPYEQY
once	TRBJ2-3	TRBV7-9	13	ASSLKYRLGDTQY
once	TRBJ2-5	TRBV28	12	ASSLYWTQETQY
.	TRBJ2-5	TRBV29-1	11	SVEDAGEETQY
.	TRBJ2-3	TRBV7-8	13	ASSSRDRDRDTQY
.	TRBJ2-7	TRBV5-4	13	ASSLSRGWSYEQY
.	TRBJ2-1	TRBV10-3	12	AIGPGTGYNEQF
.	TRBJ2-1	TRBV4-1	15	ASSRVEGGAAYNEQF
.	TRBJ1-4	TRBV6-5	13	ASSYSRFTNEKLF
.	TRBJ2-1	TRBV11-1	12	ASSQWTDYNEQF
.	TRBJ1-6	TRBV4-3	13	ASSQEAEGYSPLH
.	TRBJ2-7	TRBV11-2	12	ASSLDLLNYEQY
.	TRBJ1-1	TRBV21-1	13	ASSKDKVWNTEAF